This TCR beta chain came from a study of blood T cell repertoires in COVID-19. The V and J ends lost 5 bases and 1 base respectively, with 14 bases between them. The CDR3 loop spans 15 amino acids. CDR1 SGHVS and CDR2 FNYEAQ come from the germline V gene. Data came from immunoSEQ multiplex PCR; TCRdb stores just in-frame clones and leaves some out. This sample has 100,000 to 150,000 clones, with more than 70% found just once. The TCR sequence derives from a woman in her sixties or seventies with acute or convalescent COVID-19. The chain carries TRBV7-6 and TRBJ1-1; D perhaps matches TRBD1 (5 bases). The sample comprised peripheral blood. CDR3 in amino acids: CASSLDWGGNTEAFF. The CDR3 nucleotides are TGTGCCAGCAGCCTAGACTGGGGGGGGAACACTGAAGCTTTCTTT.